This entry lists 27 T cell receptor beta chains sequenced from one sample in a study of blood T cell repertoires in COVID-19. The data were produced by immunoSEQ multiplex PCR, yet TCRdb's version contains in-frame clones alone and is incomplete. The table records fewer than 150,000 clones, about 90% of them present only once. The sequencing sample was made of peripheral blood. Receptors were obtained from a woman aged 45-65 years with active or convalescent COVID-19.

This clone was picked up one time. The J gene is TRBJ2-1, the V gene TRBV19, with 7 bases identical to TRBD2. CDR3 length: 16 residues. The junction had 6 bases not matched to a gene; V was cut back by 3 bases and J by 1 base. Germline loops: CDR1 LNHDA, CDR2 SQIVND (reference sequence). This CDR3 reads CASSISASGSYNEQFF. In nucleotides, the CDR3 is TGTGCCAGTAGTATTTCGGCTAGCGGTTCCTACAATGAGCAGTTCTTC. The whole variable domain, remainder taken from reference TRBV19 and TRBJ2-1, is DGGITQSPKYLFRKEGQNVTLSCEQNLNHDAMYWYRQDPGQGLRLIYYSQIVNDFQKGDIAEGYSVSREKKESFPLTVTSAQKNPTAFYLCASSISASGSYNEQFFGPGTRLTVL.

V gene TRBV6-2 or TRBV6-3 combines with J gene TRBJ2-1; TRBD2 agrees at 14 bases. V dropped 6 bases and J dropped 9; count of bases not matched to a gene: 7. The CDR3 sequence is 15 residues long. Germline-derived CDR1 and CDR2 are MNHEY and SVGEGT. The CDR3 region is CASSLGLAGVSEQFF. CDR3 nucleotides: TGTGCCAGCAGCTTGGGACTAGCGGGAGTTTCTGAGCAGTTCTTC.

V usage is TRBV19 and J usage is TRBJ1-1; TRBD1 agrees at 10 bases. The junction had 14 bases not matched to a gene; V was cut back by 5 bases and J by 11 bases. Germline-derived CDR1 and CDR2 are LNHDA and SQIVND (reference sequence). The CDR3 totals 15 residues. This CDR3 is CASSARPGQGWKAFF. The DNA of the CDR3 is TGTGCCAGTAGTGCGAGACCGGGACAGGGGTGGAAGGCTTTCTTT.

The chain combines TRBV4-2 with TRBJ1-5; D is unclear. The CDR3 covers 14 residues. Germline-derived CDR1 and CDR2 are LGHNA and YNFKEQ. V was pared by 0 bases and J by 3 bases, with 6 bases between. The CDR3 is CASSQDQNNQPQHF. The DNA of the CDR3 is TGTGCCAGCAGCCAAGACCAGAACAATCAGCCCCAGCATTTT.

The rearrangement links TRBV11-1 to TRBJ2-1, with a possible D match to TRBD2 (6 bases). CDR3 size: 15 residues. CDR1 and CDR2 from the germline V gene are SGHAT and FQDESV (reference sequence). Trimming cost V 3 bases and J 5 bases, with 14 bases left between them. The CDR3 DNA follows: TGTGCCAGCAGCTTCCTAGGCGGGGTGGACAATGAGCAGTTCTTC. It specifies CASSFLGGVDNEQFF.

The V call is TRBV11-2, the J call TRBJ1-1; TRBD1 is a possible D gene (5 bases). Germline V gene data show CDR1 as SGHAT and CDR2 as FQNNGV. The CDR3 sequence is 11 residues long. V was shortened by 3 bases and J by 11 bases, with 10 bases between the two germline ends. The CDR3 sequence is CASSFDSGAFF. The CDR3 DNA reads TGTGCCAGCAGCTTCGACAGCGGGGCTTTCTTT.

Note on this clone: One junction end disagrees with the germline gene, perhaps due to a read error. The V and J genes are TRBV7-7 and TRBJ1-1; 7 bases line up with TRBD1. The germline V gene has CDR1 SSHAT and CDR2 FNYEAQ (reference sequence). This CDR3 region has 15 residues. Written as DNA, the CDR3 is TGTGCTAGCAGCTTAGAGGGGTCCCAGGGGGTGGAAGCTTTCTTT. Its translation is CASSLEGSQGVEAFF.

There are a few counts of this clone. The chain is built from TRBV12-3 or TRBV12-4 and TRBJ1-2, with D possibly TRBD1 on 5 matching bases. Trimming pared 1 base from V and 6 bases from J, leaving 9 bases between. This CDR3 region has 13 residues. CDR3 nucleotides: TGTGCCAGCAGTTTAGGCAGGGTCGATGGCTACACCTTC. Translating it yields CASSLGRVDGYTF.

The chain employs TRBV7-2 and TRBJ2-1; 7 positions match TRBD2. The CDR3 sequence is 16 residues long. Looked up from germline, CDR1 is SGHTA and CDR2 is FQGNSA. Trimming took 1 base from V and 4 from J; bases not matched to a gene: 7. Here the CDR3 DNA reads TGTGCCAGCAGCTTAGGGACTAGGGTAGCGTACAATGAGCAGTTCTTC. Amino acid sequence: CASSLGTRVAYNEQFF.

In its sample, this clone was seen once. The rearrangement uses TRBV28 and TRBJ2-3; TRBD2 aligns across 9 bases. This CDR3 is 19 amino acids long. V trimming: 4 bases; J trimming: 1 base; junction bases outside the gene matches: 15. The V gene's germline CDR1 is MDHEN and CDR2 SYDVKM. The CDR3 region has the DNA TGTGCCAGCAGTTCCACCGGGGCGGGAGGGCCCCCTGGCACAGATACGCAGTATTTT. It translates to CASSSTGAGGPPGTDTQYF.

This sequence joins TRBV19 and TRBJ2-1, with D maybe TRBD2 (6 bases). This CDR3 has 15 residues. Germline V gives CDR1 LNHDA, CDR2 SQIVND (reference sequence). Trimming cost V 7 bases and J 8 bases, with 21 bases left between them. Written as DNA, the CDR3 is TGTGCCAGTACCCACTCCCGGCGGGGCGGGGATGAGCAGTTCTTC. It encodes CASTHSRRGGDEQFF.

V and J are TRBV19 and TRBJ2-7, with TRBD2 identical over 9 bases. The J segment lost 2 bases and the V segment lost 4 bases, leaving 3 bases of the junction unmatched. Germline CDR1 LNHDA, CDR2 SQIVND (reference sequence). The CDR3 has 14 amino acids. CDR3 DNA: TGTGCCAGTAGTAATAGCGGGGGAGCCTACGAGCAGTACTTC. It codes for CASSNSGGAYEQYF.

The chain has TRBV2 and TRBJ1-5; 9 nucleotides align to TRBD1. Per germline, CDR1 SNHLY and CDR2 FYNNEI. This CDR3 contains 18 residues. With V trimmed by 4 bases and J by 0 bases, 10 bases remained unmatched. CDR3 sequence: CASSVGGQGKYSNQPQHF. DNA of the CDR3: TGTGCCAGCAGTGTTGGTGGACAGGGGAAATATAGCAATCAGCCCCAGCATTTT.

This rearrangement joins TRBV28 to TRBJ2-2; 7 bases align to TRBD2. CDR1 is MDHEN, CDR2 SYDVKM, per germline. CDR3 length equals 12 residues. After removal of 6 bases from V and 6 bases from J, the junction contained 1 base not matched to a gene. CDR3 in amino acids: CASRTSSGELFF. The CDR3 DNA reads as TGTGCCAGCAGGACTAGCTCCGGGGAGCTGTTTTTT.

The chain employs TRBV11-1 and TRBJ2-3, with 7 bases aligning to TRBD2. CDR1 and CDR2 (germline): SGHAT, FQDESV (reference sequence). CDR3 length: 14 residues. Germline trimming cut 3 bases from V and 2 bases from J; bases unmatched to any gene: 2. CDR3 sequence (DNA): TGTGCCAGCAGCTTTGGGACTAACACAGATACGCAGTATTTT. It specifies CASSFGTNTDTQYF. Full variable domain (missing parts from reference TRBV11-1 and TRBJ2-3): EAEVAQSPRYKITEKSQAVAFWCDPISGHATLYWYRQILGQGPELLVQFQDESVVDDSQLPKDRFSAERLKGVDSTLKIQPAELGDSAMYLCASSFGTNTDTQYFGPGTRLTVL.

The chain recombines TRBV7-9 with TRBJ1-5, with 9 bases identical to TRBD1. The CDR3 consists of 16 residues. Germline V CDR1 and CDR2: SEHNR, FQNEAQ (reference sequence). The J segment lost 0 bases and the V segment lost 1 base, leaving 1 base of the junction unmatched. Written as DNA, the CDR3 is TGTGCCAGCAGCTTAGGACAGGGGGATAGCAATCAGCCCCAGCATTTT. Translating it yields CASSLGQGDSNQPQHF.

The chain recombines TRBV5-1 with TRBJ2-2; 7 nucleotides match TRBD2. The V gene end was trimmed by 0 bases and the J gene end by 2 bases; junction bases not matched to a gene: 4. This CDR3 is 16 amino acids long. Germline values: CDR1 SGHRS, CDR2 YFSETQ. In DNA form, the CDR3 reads TGCGCCAGCAGCTTGGAGAGCGGGGTTAACACCGGGGAGCTGTTTTTT. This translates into CASSLESGVNTGELFF.

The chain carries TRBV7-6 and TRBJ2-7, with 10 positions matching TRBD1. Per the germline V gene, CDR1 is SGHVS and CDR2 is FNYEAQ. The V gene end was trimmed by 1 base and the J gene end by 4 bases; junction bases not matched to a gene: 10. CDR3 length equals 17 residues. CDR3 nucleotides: TGTGCCAGCAGCTTAGAGCCCCCGGGACAGGGGATTTACGAGCAGTACTTC. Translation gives CASSLEPPGQGIYEQYF.

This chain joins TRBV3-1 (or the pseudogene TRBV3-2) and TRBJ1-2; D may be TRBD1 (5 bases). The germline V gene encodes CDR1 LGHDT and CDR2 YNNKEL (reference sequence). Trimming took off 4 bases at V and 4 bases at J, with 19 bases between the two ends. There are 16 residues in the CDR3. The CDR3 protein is CASSRSLRATTYGYTF. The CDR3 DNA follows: TGTGCCAGCAGCCGCTCACTCAGGGCGACAACCTATGGCTACACCTTC.

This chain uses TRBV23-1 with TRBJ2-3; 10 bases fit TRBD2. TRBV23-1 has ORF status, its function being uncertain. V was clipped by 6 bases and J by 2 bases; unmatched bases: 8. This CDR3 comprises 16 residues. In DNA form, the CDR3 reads TGCGCCAGCAGCCCCCGGAGCGGGAGGGCCACAGATACGCAGTATTTT. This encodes CASSPRSGRATDTQYF.

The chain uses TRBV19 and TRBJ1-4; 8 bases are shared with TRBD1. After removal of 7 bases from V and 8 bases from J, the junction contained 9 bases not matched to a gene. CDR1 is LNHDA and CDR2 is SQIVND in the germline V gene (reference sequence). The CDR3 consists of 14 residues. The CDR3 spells CASNLQGAGEKLFF. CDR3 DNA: TGTGCCAGTAATCTTCAGGGGGCAGGGGAAAAACTGTTTTTT.

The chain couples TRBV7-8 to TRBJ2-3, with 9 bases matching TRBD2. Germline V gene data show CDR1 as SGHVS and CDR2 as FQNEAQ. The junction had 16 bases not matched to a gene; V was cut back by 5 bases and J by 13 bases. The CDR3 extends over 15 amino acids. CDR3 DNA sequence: TGTGCCAGCAGCGGAGATGGGGCTAGCGGGAAACTCGAGTATTTT. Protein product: CASSGDGASGKLEYF.

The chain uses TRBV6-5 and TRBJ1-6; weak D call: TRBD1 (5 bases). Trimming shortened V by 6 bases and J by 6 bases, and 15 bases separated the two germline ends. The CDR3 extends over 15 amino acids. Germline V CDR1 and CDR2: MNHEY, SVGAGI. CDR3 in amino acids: CASSSPRGLNSPLHF. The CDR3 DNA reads TGTGCCAGCAGCTCCCCAAGGGGTCTTAATTCACCCCTCCACTTT.

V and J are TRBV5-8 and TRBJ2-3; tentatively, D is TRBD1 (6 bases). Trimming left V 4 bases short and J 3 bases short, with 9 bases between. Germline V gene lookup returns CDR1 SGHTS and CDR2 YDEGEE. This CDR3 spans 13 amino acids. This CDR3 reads CASSPGQTDTQYF. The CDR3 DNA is TGTGCCAGCAGCCCGGGACAAACAGATACGCAGTATTTT. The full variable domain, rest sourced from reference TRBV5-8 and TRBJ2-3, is EAGVTQSPTHLIKTRGQQATLRCSPISGHTSVYWYQQALGLGLQFLLWYDEGEERNRGNFPPRFSGRQFPNYSSELNVNALELEDSALYLCASSPGQTDTQYFGPGTRLTVL.

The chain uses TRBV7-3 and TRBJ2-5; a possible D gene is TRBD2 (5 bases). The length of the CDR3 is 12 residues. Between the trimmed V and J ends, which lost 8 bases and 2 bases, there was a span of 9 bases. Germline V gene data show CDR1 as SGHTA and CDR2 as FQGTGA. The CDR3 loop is CASRGVQETQYF. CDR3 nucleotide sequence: TGTGCCAGCCGGGGTGTGCAAGAGACCCAGTACTTC.

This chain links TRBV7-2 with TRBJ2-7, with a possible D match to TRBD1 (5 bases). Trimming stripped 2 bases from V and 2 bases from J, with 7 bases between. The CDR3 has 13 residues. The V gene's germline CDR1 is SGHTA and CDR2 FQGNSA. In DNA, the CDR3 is TGTGCCAGCAGCTTAACAGGCGCCTACGAGCAGTACTTC. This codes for CASSLTGAYEQYF.

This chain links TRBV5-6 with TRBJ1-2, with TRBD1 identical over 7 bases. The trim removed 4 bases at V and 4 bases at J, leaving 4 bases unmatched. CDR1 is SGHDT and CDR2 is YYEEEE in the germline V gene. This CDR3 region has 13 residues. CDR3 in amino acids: CASSPGTAYGYTF. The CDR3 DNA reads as TGTGCCAGCAGCCCCGGGACAGCCTATGGCTACACCTTC.